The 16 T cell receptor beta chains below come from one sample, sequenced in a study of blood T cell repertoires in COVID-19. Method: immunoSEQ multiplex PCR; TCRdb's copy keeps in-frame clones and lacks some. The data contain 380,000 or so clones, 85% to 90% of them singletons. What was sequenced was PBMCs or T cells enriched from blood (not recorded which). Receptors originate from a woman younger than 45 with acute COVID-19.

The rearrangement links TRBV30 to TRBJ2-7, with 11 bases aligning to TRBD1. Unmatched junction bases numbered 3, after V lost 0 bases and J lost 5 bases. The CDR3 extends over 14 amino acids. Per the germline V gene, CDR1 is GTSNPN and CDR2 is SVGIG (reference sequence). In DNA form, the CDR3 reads TGTGCCTGGAGTGTCTGGGGACAGGGGGACGAGCAGTACTTC. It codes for CAWSVWGQGDEQYF.

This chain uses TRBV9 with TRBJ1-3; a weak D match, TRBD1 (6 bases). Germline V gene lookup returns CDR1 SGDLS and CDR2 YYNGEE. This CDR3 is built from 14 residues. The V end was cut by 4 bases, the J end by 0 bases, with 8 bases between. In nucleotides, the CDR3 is TGTGCCAGCAGCCCAGGGGACTCTGGAAACACCATATATTTT. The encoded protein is CASSPGDSGNTIYF.

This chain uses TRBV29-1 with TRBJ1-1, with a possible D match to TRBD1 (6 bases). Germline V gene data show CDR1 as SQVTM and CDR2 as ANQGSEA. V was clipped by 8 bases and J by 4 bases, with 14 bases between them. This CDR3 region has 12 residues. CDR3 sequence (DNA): TGCAGCACCATAGGGGGGGCCACTGAAGCTTTCTTT. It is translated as CSTIGGATEAFF.

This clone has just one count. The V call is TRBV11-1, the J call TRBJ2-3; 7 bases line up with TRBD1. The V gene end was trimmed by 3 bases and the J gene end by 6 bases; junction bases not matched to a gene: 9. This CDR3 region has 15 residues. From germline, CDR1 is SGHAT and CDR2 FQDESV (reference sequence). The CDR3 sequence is CASSFLGTEGDTQYF. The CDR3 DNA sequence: TGTGCCAGCAGCTTTCTCGGGACAGAGGGCGATACGCAGTATTTT. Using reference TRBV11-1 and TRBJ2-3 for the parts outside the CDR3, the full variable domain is EAEVAQSPRYKITEKSQAVAFWCDPISGHATLYWYRQILGQGPELLVQFQDESVVDDSQLPKDRFSAERLKGVDSTLKIQPAELGDSAMYLCASSFLGTEGDTQYFGPGTRLTVL.

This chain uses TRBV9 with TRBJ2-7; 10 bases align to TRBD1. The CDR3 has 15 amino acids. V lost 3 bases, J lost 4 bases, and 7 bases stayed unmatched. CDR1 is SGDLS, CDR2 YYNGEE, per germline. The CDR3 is CASSGGQGRQYEQYF. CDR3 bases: TGTGCCAGCAGCGGGGGACAGGGGAGACAATACGAGCAGTACTTC.

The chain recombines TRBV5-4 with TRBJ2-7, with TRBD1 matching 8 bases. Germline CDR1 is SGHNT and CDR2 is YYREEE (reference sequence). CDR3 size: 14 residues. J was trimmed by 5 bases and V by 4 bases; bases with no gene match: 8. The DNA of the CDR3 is TGTGCCAGCAGCACCGAGGACAGGGCCAACGAGCAGTACTTC. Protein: CASSTEDRANEQYF.

The DNA for the CDR3 is TGCAGCGTTTGGGCCGGGGGGGTACTCCACTTT. Residues: CSVWAGGVLHF. The gene calls are TRBV29-1 and TRBJ1-6, with a possible D match to TRBD1 (5 bases). The V end lost 5 bases, the J end lost 16 bases, and 15 bases lay between the germline ends. The germline CDR1 and CDR2 sequences are SQVTM and ANQGSEA. This CDR3 comprises 11 residues.

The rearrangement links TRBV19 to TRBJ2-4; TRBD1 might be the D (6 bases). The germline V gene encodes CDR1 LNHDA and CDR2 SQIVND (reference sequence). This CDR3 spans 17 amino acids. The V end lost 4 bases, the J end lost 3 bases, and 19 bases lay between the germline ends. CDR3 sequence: CASSNRDAGRNKNIQYF. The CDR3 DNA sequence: TGTGCCAGTAGTAACAGGGACGCGGGCAGAAACAAAAACATTCAGTACTTC.

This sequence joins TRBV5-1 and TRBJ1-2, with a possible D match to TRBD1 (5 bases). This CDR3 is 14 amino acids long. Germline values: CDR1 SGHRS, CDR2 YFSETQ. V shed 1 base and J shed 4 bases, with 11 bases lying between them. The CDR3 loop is CASSLRQGAYGYTF. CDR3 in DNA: TGCGCCAGCAGCTTGCGCCAGGGTGCCTATGGCTACACCTTC.

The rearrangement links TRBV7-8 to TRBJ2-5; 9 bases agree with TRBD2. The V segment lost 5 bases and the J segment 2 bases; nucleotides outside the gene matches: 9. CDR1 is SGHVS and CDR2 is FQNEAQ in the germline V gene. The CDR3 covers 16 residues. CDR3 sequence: CASSPLTSGSQETQYF. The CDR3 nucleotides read TGTGCCAGCAGCCCCCTCACTAGCGGGTCACAAGAGACCCAGTACTTC.

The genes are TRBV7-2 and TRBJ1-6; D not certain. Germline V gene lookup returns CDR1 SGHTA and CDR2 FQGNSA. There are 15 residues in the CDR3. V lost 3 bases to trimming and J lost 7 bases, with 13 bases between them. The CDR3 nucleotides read TGTGCCAGCAGCTTCAGGCCAAGTGGGAATTCACCCCTCCACTTT. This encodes CASSFRPSGNSPLHF.

This CDR3 reads CASSQRYGGLETQYF. The DNA of the CDR3 is TGTGCCAGCAGCCAACGATACGGGGGGTTGGAGACCCAGTACTTC. The gene calls are TRBV14 and TRBJ2-5, with 7 nucleotides matching TRBD2. V lost 2 bases to trimming and J lost 5 bases; unmatched junction nucleotides: 8. The CDR3 length is 15 residues. Germline V lookup: CDR1 SGHDN, CDR2 FVKESK.

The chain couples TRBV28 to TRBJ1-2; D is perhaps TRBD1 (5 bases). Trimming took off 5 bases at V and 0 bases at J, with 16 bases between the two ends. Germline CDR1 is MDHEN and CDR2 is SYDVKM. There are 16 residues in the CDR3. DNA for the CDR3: TGTGCCAGCAGTCCCCATGACAGAGTCCCTAACTATGGCTACACCTTC. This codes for CASSPHDRVPNYGYTF.

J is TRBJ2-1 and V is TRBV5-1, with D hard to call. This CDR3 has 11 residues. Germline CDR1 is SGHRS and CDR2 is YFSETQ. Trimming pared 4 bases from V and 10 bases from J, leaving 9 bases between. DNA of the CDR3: TGCGCCAGCAGCCCCGAGGTAGAGCAGTTCTTC. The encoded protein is CASSPEVEQFF.

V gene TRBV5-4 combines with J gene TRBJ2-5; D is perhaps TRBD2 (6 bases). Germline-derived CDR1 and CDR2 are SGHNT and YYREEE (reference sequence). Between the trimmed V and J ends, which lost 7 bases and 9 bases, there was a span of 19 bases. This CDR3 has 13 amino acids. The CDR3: CASGLGPLAAQYF. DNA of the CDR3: TGTGCCAGCGGATTAGGGCCGTTAGCGGCCCAGTACTTC.

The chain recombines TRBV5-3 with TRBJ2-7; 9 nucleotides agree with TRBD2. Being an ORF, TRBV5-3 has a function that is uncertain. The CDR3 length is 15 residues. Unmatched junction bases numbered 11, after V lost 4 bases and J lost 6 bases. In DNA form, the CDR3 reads TGTGCCAGAAGCCCTCGCGGGGGGGGCCCCTGCGAGCAGTACTTC. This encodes CARSPRGGGPCEQYF.